Shown below are 28 T cell receptor beta chains from a single sample sequenced in a study of blood T cell repertoires in COVID-19. The data were produced by immunoSEQ multiplex PCR, yet TCRdb's version contains in-frame clones alone and is incomplete. The sample lists around 40,000 clones, about 89% occurring once. The sequencing sample was made of peripheral blood. Receptors originate from a man aged 50 to 60 with active or convalescent COVID-19.

V and J are TRBV24-1 and TRBJ2-2, with TRBD1 matching over 9 bases. The CDR3 spans 15 residues. Germline loops: CDR1 KGHDR, CDR2 SFDVKD. After removal of 5 bases from V and 3 bases from J, the junction contained 3 bases not matched to a gene. The CDR3 DNA reads as TGTGCCACCAGTGGGGGACAGGGATACACCGGGGAGCTGTTTTTT. It translates to CATSGGQGYTGELFF.

The sample holds one count of this clone. The chain has TRBV28 and TRBJ2-7, with 7 bases lining up with TRBD1. The V gene end was trimmed by 6 bases and the J gene end by 2 bases; junction bases not matched to a gene: 7. Germline CDR1 reads MDHEN; CDR2 reads SYDVKM. The CDR3 is made up of 14 amino acids. The DNA of the CDR3 is TGTGCCAGCAGACTCCTGGACAGGCCCTACGAGCAGTACTTC. Its protein is CASRLLDRPYEQYF. Using reference TRBV28 and TRBJ2-7 for the parts outside the CDR3, the full variable domain is DVKVTQSSRYLVKRTGEKVFLECVQDMDHENMFWYRQDPGLGLRLIYFSYDVKMKEKGDIPEGYSVSREKKERFSLILESASTNQTSMYLCASRLLDRPYEQYFGPGTRLTVT.

The chain couples TRBV4-2 to TRBJ1-6; 8 nucleotides line up with TRBD1. Germline V gives CDR1 LGHNA, CDR2 YNFKEQ. CDR3 length: 16 residues. The V and J ends lost 0 bases and 5 bases, in that order; junction bases with no gene match: 3. This CDR3 reads CASSQDADRDNSPLHF. The CDR3 bases are TGTGCCAGCAGCCAAGATGCGGACAGGGATAATTCACCCCTCCACTTT.

The V and J genes are TRBV14 and TRBJ2-2; possible D gene TRBD2, 5 bases. CDR1 and CDR2 from the germline V gene are SGHDN and FVKESK. V lost 4 bases and J lost 4, with 16 bases in between. The CDR3 extends over 16 amino acids. CDR3: CASSPRLRPLTGELFF. In DNA form, the CDR3 reads TGTGCCAGCAGCCCTAGACTAAGGCCTCTCACCGGGGAGCTGTTTTTT. The whole variable domain, remainder taken from reference TRBV14 and TRBJ2-2, is EAGVTQFPSHSVIEKGQTVTLRCDPISGHDNLYWYRRVMGKEIKFLLHFVKESKQDESGMPNNRFLAERTGGTYSTLKVQPAELEDSGVYFCASSPRLRPLTGELFFGEGSRLTVL.

J is TRBJ2-5 and V is TRBV11-1; 7 positions match TRBD1. The CDR3 runs to 14 residues. The junction had 8 bases not matched to a gene; V was cut back by 5 bases and J by 5 bases. CDR1 is SGHAT and CDR2 is FQDESV in the germline V gene (reference sequence). The CDR3 protein is CASSVQQGLETQYF. CDR3 bases: TGTGCCAGCAGCGTACAACAGGGGTTGGAGACCCAGTACTTC.

The chain employs TRBV5-1 and TRBJ2-3; D unresolved. The CDR3 contains 13 residues. The germline V gene has CDR1 SGHRS and CDR2 YFSETQ. V dropped 4 bases and J dropped 2 bases, with 8 bases sitting between them. The CDR3 region has the DNA TGCGCCAGCAGCCCCACATTCACAGATACGCAGTATTTT. This encodes CASSPTFTDTQYF.

The chain has TRBV29-1 and TRBJ2-5, with 8 bases matching TRBD1. The length of the CDR3 is 18 residues. The germline CDR1 and CDR2 sequences are SQVTM and ANQGSEA. With V trimmed by 1 base and J by 5 bases, 18 bases remained unmatched. This CDR3 is CSVEGGPLSGGFWETQYF. The CDR3 DNA follows: TGCAGCGTTGAAGGAGGGCCCTTATCAGGGGGCTTTTGGGAGACCCAGTACTTC. The complete variable domain, with remaining parts taken from reference TRBV29-1 and TRBJ2-5, reads SAVISQKPSRDICQRGTSLTIQCQVDSQVTMMFWYRQQPGQSLTLIATANQGSEATYESGFVIDKFPISRPNLTFSTLTVSNMSPEDSSIYLCSVEGGPLSGGFWETQYFGPGTRLLVL.

The CDR3 bases are TGTGCCAGCAGTTACCGACAGGGTGGCACTGGAAACACCATATATTTT. Amino acid sequence: CASSYRQGGTGNTIYF. The rearrangement links TRBV6-5 to TRBJ1-3, with 7 bases that match TRBD1. CDR1 and CDR2 from the germline V gene are MNHEY and SVGAGI. Germline trimming cut 2 bases from V and 2 bases from J; bases unmatched to any gene: 6. The CDR3 has 16 amino acids.

This clone was observed once. V usage is TRBV3-1 (or the pseudogene TRBV3-2) and J usage is TRBJ1-3, with unresolved D. Deletions cut 3 bases from V and 4 bases from J, with 13 bases between. Germline values: CDR1 LGHDT, CDR2 YNNKEL (reference sequence). This CDR3 is 15 amino acids long. This CDR3 is CASSHRGFGGNTIYF. The CDR3 nucleotides read TGTGCCAGCAGCCATAGAGGGTTTGGCGGAAACACCATATATTTT.

The chain combines TRBV19 with TRBJ1-4; D may be TRBD1 (6 bases). CDR1 and CDR2 (germline): LNHDA, SQIVND (reference sequence). This CDR3 is built from 14 residues. V was cut by 4 bases and J by 8 bases, with 14 bases left in between. This CDR3 is CASSTQGFREKLFF. In DNA, the CDR3 is TGTGCCAGTAGTACCCAGGGGTTTCGGGAAAAACTGTTTTTT.

This clone was seen just once. This sequence joins TRBV4-1 and TRBJ2-2; D may be TRBD2 (7 bases). Between the trimmed V and J ends, which lost 4 bases and 0 bases, there was a span of 15 bases. This CDR3 has 17 residues. The germline CDR1 and CDR2 sequences are MGHRA and YSYEKL. The CDR3 DNA follows: TGCGCCAGCAGCCCGAGTGGGGGGGGCCCGAACACCGGGGAGCTGTTTTTT. Its protein product is CASSPSGGGPNTGELFF.

The rearrangement links TRBV11-1 to TRBJ2-2; D might be TRBD2 (5 bases). CDR3 size: 14 residues. V lost 3 bases to trimming and J lost 3 bases, with 8 bases between them. Germline loops: CDR1 SGHAT, CDR2 FQDESV (reference sequence). The CDR3 sequence is CASSFTGDTGELFF. DNA for the CDR3: TGTGCCAGCAGCTTTACCGGGGACACCGGGGAGCTGTTTTTT.

The V and J genes are TRBV7-2 and TRBJ2-7; 7 bases are shared with TRBD2. The V and J ends lost 1 base and 4 bases, in that order; junction bases with no gene match: 7. This CDR3 spans 15 amino acids. Per the germline V gene, CDR1 is SGHTA and CDR2 is FQGNSA. CDR3 coding DNA: TGTGCCAGCAGCTTAGTGGTTGGTAGCGGGTACGAGCAGTACGTC. Its translation: CASSLVVGSGYEQYV.

The chain combines TRBV7-9 with TRBJ1-1; D not certain. Trimming cost V 5 bases and J 6 bases, with 13 bases left between them. CDR1 is SEHNR and CDR2 is FQNEAQ in the germline V gene (reference sequence). The CDR3 length is 13 residues. CDR3 protein: CASSPLSAAEAFF. In DNA, the CDR3 is TGTGCCAGCAGCCCCTTAAGTGCAGCTGAAGCTTTCTTT.

This chain uses TRBV10-3 with TRBJ1-1; tentatively, D is TRBD1 (5 bases). The CDR3 spans 13 residues. V was cut by 0 bases and J by 4 bases, with 6 bases left in between. Germline V gene sequence: CDR1 ENHRY, CDR2 SYGVKD. CDR3 in DNA: TGTGCCATCAGTGAGTCGGGGGGCACTGAAGCTTTCTTT. Protein sequence: CAISESGGTEAFF.

The table lists this clone with a few counts. This rearrangement joins TRBV27 to TRBJ1-2, with 7 positions matching TRBD1. The V gene end was trimmed by 3 bases and the J gene end by 2 bases; junction bases not matched to a gene: 0. Germline assignment: CDR1 MNHEY and CDR2 SMNVEV (reference sequence). This CDR3 is built from 13 residues. The CDR3 DNA reads as TGTGCCAGCAGTTTGGGACAGAACTATGGCTACACCTTC. This gives the protein CASSLGQNYGYTF.

The chain joins TRBV2 to TRBJ2-7, with 11 bases that match TRBD2. V lost 3 bases to trimming and J lost 1 base; unmatched junction nucleotides: 2. CDR3 length: 15 amino acids. Germline values: CDR1 SNHLY, CDR2 FYNNEI. Here the CDR3 DNA reads TGTGCCAGCAGTGACCGACTAGCGGGATCCTACGAGCAGTACTTC. Protein sequence: CASSDRLAGSYEQYF.

V is TRBV12-3 or TRBV12-4 and J is TRBJ1-2; 9 positions match TRBD1. This CDR3 is built from 13 residues. The trim removed 5 bases at V and 6 bases at J, leaving 4 bases unmatched. The CDR3: CASSPRTGDGYTF. The DNA for the CDR3 is TGTGCCAGCAGTCCCCGGACAGGGGATGGCTACACCTTC.

This chain joins TRBV28 and TRBJ1-5; TRBD1 matches at 8 bases. This CDR3 has 17 amino acids. Germline CDR1 and CDR2: MDHEN and SYDVKM. With V trimmed by 3 bases and J by 5 bases, 12 bases remained unmatched. CDR3 residues: CASSFLGQGRSHQPQHF. As DNA, the CDR3 is TGTGCCAGCAGTTTCCTCGGACAGGGAAGGTCGCATCAGCCCCAGCATTTT.

This rearrangement joins TRBV2 to TRBJ2-1; a possible D gene is TRBD1 (5 bases). In germline, CDR1 is SNHLY, CDR2 FYNNEI. The ends were cut back, 7 bases at V and 7 bases at J, with 11 bases in the middle. The CDR3 contains 12 residues. CDR3: CASTVGVNEQFF. The CDR3 coding sequence is TGTGCCAGCACAGTAGGGGTAAATGAGCAGTTCTTC.

J is TRBJ2-1 and V is TRBV4-1; the match to TRBD2 covers 10 bases. CDR1 is MGHRA and CDR2 is YSYEKL in the germline V gene. The CDR3 length is 16 residues. V shed 2 bases and J 6 bases; nucleotides not matched to a gene: 7. The CDR3 region is CASSQLDSGRSNEQFF. The CDR3 DNA follows: TGCGCCAGCAGCCAACTAGATAGCGGGAGGTCCAATGAGCAGTTCTTC.

The chain uses TRBV9 and TRBJ1-5, with a tentative D call TRBD1 (6 bases). The CDR3 spans 15 residues. The V end was cut by 3 bases, the J end by 0 bases, with 10 bases between. CDR1 is SGDLS and CDR2 is YYNGEE in the germline V gene. CDR3 sequence: CASSARGSSNQPQHF. CDR3 sequence (DNA): TGTGCCAGCAGCGCCAGGGGTTCTAGCAATCAGCCCCAGCATTTT.

The chain is built from TRBV24-1 and TRBJ1-1; D not resolved. CDR1 and CDR2 (germline): KGHDR, SFDVKD. This CDR3 region has 14 residues. Trimming took 5 bases from V and 1 from J, leaving 10 bases between them. The CDR3 reads CATSVQVQNTEAFF. CDR3 coding DNA: TGTGCCACCAGTGTGCAGGTCCAGAACACTGAAGCTTTCTTT.

V and J are TRBV28 and TRBJ1-1; 11 nucleotides align to TRBD1. J was trimmed by 4 bases and V by 5 bases; bases with no gene match: 9. Germline-derived CDR1 and CDR2 are MDHEN and SYDVKM. There are 16 residues in the CDR3. The DNA for the CDR3 is TGTGCCAGCAGTGGGTGGACAGGGGGCAAGGGCACTGAAGCTTTCTTT. It yields the protein CASSGWTGGKGTEAFF.

The rearrangement uses TRBV9 and TRBJ1-1, with D perhaps TRBD1 (6 bases). V was trimmed by 7 bases and J by 3 bases, leaving 16 bases between them. The length of the CDR3 is 14 residues. Per the germline V gene, CDR1 is SGDLS and CDR2 is YYNGEE. CDR3: CASSWGGGDTEAFF. The CDR3 DNA follows: TGTGCCAGCTCCTGGGGAGGGGGGGACACTGAAGCTTTCTTT.

The chain is built from TRBV19 and TRBJ1-5, with TRBD1 identical over 7 bases. V gave up 5 bases and J gave up 5 bases; unmatched junction bases: 12. CDR1 is LNHDA, CDR2 SQIVND, per germline (reference sequence). The CDR3 has 16 amino acids. CDR3 protein: CASSYRQGGRYQPQHF. CDR3 nucleotide sequence: TGTGCCAGTAGTTATAGACAGGGCGGAAGATATCAGCCCCAGCATTTT.

DNA of the CDR3: TGTGCCAGTAGTAAGACAGGGGGCCGAGAAGAGACCCAGTACTTC. This sequence encodes CASSKTGGREETQYF. The chain combines TRBV19 with TRBJ2-5; the match to TRBD1 covers 10 bases. From germline, CDR1 is LNHDA and CDR2 SQIVND (reference sequence). The CDR3 sequence is 15 residues long. With V trimmed by 4 bases and J by 3 bases, 5 bases remained unmatched. Variable domain in full (rest from reference TRBV19 and TRBJ2-5): DGGITQSPKYLFRKEGQNVTLSCEQNLNHDAMYWYRQDPGQGLRLIYYSQIVNDFQKGDIAEGYSVSREKKESFPLTVTSAQKNPTAFYLCASSKTGGREETQYFGPGTRLLVL.

The CDR3 is CASSLSLNQPQHF. As DNA, the CDR3 is TGTGCCAGCAGCCTATCCCTCAATCAGCCCCAGCATTTT. The chain employs TRBV7-2 and TRBJ1-5; no clear D. Germline assignment: CDR1 SGHTA and CDR2 FQGNSA. V lost 5 bases and J 3 bases, leaving 8 bases between the germline ends. CDR3 length: 13 residues.